A single sample gave rise to the 10 T cell receptor beta chains below, sequenced in a study of shared T cell receptors in the human thymus (dated by TCRdb to the early 2020s). Library preparation employed the immunoSEQ multiplex PCR assay. In its TCRdb copy, this immuneACCESS table keeps in-frame sequences only and misses some clones. Where compared with another copy, unresolved V genes explain less than half of these, and the others have no known cause. Present in this sample are 700,000 or so clones, 70% to 90% of which were seen just once. In total, the top ten clones hold roughly 0.01% of the sample. These data were likewise used in another study, on human thymus T cells.

The sequencing sample was made of thymocytes. The receptors were gathered from a girl under three years old with a congenital heart defect. Donor details come from another sample of the same person, matched by shared clones.

V is TRBV10-3 and J is TRBJ1-5; tentative D call: TRBD1 (6 bases). The germline V and J ends were trimmed by 10 bases and 3 bases, with 19 bases remaining between them. The CDR3 is 15 amino acids. The germline V gene has CDR1 ENHRY and CDR2 SYGVKD. The CDR3 region is CATAPGTHINQPQHF. For the CDR3, the DNA is TGTGCCACCGCCCCCGGGACACATATCAATCAGCCCCAGCATTTT.

V and J are TRBV7-2 and TRBJ2-7; 7 bases are shared with TRBD2. V lost 0 bases, J lost 3 bases, and 5 bases stayed unmatched. This CDR3 contains 15 residues. Looked up from germline, CDR1 is SGHTA and CDR2 is FQGNSA. For the CDR3, the DNA is TGTGCCAGCAGCTTAGCGGAGCGGGGCCACTACGAGCAGTACTTC. It yields the protein CASSLAERGHYEQYF. Variable domain in full (rest from reference TRBV7-2 and TRBJ2-7): GAGVSQSPSNKVTEKGKDVELRCDPISGHTALYWYRQSLGQGLEFLIYFQGNSAPDKSGLPSDRFSAERTGGSVSTLTIQRTQQEDSAVYLCASSLAERGHYEQYFGPGTRLTVT.

This chain connects TRBV19 to TRBJ1-5; D is perhaps TRBD1 (5 bases). Looked up from germline, CDR1 is LNHDA and CDR2 is SQIVND (reference sequence). The germline V and J ends were trimmed by 6 bases and 8 bases, with 23 bases remaining between them. This CDR3 contains 16 residues. The CDR3 spells CASSPRRQGLLKPQHF. CDR3 coding DNA: TGTGCCAGTAGCCCCCGAAGGCAGGGCCTCCTAAAGCCCCAGCATTTT.

The chain combines TRBV6-1 with TRBJ2-5, with 9 positions matching TRBD2. CDR3 length: 13 residues. The V segment lost 11 bases and the J segment 2 bases; nucleotides outside the gene matches: 6. Per the germline V gene, CDR1 is MNHNS and CDR2 is SASEGT. The DNA of the CDR3 is TGTGCCGGAAGCGGGGGGATACAAGAGACCCAGTACTTC. Translation gives CAGSGGIQETQYF.

V gene TRBV5-5 combines with J gene TRBJ2-7; 8 nucleotides align to TRBD2. The CDR3 loop spans 15 amino acids. Germline V gene lookup returns CDR1 SGHKS and CDR2 YYEKEE (reference sequence). The J segment lost 5 bases and the V segment lost 4 bases, leaving 11 bases of the junction unmatched. The CDR3 region is CASSTPSGLADEQYF. CDR3 coding DNA: TGTGCCAGCAGCACCCCCTCTGGACTAGCCGACGAGCAGTACTTC.

The J gene is TRBJ1-5, the V gene TRBV25-1, with a possible D match to TRBD1 (5 bases). This CDR3 region has 15 residues. V dropped 3 bases and J dropped 3 bases, with 12 bases sitting between them. Germline V lookup: CDR1 MGHDK, CDR2 SYGVNS. The CDR3 DNA reads as TGTGCCAGCAGTGAGGGGGGGACTAACAATCAGCCCCAGCATTTT. It encodes CASSEGGTNNQPQHF.

V and J are TRBV11-2 and TRBJ1-4; 8 bases match TRBD1. This CDR3 contains 19 residues. With V trimmed by 5 bases and J by 0 bases, 14 bases remained unmatched. The germline V gene has CDR1 SGHAT and CDR2 FQNNGV. In DNA form, the CDR3 reads TGTGCCAGCAGCCTTCTACGGGACAGGCCATATGCAACTAATGAAAAACTGTTTTTT. Its protein is CASSLLRDRPYATNEKLFF.

The V gene is TRBV25-1, the J gene TRBJ1-2, with D perhaps TRBD1 (6 bases). Trimming stripped 4 bases from V and 2 bases from J, with 8 bases between. The CDR3 has 13 amino acids. CDR1 MGHDK and CDR2 SYGVNS come from the germline V gene. The CDR3 DNA is TGTGCCAGCAGTGCCGGACAGAACTATGGCTACACCTTC. Translation gives CASSAGQNYGYTF.

This chain links TRBV11-2 with TRBJ1-5; 7 bases are shared with TRBD1. The J segment lost 4 bases and the V segment lost 5 bases, leaving 8 bases of the junction unmatched. Germline CDR1 is SGHAT and CDR2 is FQNNGV. CDR3 length: 15 residues. The DNA for the CDR3 is TGTGCCAGCAGCCCCCACAGGGGCGAGAATCAGCCCCAGCATTTT. It codes for CASSPHRGENQPQHF.

The genes are TRBV2 and TRBJ2-7; 9 bases match TRBD1. The CDR3 length is 15 residues. J gave up 5 bases and V 5 bases, and 10 bases lay outside the gene matches. Germline CDR1 reads SNHLY; CDR2 reads FYNNEI. CDR3 DNA sequence: TGTGCCAGCAGTTTTTCCCGGACAGGGGTGGACGAGCAGTACTTC. Translating it yields CASSFSRTGVDEQYF.